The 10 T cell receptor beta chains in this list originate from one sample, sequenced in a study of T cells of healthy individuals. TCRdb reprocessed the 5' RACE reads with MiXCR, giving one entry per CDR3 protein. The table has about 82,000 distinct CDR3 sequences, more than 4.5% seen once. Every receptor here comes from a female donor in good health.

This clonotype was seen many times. This chain's CDR3 is CSARDPSGDLLEQYF. CDR3 nucleotides: TGCAGTGCTAGAGACCCTTCAGGCGACCTCCTCGAGCAGTACTTC. V and J are TRBV20-1 and TRBJ2-7; D is undetermined. The germline V gene encodes CDR1 DFQATT and CDR2 SNEGSKA (reference sequence). CDR3 length: 15 residues. Trimming shortened V by 0 bases and J by 6 bases, and 18 bases separated the two germline ends.

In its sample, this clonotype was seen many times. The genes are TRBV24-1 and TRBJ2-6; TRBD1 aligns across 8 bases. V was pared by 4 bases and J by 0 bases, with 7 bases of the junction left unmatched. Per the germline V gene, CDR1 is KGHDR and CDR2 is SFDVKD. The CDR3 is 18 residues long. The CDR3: CATSDSGTGSSGANVLTF. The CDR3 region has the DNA TGTGCCACCAGTGACTCCGGGACAGGCAGCTCTGGGGCCAACGTCCTGACTTTC.

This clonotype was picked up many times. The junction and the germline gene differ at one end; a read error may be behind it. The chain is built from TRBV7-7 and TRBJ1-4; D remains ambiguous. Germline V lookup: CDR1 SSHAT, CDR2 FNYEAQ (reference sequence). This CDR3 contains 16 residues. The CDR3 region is CASSPSLGETNEKLFF. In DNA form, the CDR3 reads TGTGCTAGCAGCCCCTCACTCGGGGAAACTAATGAAAAACTGTTTTTT.

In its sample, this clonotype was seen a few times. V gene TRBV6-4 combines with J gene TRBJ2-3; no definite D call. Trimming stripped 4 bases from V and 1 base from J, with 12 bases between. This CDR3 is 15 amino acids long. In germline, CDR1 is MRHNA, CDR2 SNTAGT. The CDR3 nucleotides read TGTGCCAGCAGTGTCGGATTAGCCCGCACAGATACGCAGTATTTT. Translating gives CASSVGLARTDTQYF.

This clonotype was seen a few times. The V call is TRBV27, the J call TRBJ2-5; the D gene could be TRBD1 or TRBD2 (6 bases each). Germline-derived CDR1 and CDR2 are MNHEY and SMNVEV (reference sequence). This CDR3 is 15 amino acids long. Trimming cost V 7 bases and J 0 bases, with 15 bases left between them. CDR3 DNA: TGTGCCAGCAAAGATCGCGGGACACACCAAGAGACCCAGTACTTC. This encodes CASKDRGTHQETQYF.

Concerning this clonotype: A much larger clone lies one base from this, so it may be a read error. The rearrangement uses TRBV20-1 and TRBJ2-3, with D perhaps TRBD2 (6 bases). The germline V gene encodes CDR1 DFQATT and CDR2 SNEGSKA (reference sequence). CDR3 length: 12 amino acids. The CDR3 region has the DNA TGCAGTGCGGGGAGGAGTACAGATATGCAGTATTTT. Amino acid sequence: CSAGRSTDMQYF.

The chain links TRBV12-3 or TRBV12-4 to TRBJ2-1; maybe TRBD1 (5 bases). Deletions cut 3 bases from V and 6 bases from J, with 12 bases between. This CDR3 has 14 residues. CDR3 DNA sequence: TGTGCCAGCAGTTTTCAGGGAAACCTCAATGAGCAGTTCTTC. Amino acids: CASSFQGNLNEQFF.

DNA for the CDR3: TGTGCCAGCAGCCTCACAGGGTTGAACACTGAAGCTTTCTTT. This codes for CASSLTGLNTEAFF. This chain joins TRBV12-3 or TRBV12-4 and TRBJ1-1, with D tentatively TRBD1 (6 bases). The CDR3 has 14 residues. Trimming took 6 bases from V and 0 from J, leaving 11 bases between them.

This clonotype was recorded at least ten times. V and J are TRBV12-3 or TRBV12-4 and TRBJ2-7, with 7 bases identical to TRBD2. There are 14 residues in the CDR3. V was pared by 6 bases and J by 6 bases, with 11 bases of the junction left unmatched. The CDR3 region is CASSVGGSLVEQYF. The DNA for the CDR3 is TGTGCCAGCAGCGTCGGGGGGAGTCTCGTCGAGCAGTACTTC.

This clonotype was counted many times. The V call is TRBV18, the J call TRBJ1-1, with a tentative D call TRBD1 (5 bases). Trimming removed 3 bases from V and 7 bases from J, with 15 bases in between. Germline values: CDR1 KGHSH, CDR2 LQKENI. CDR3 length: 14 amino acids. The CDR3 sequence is CASSPGGFRGEAFF. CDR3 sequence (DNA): TGTGCCAGCTCACCGGGGGGGTTCCGAGGTGAAGCTTTCTTT.